The clone carrying this TCR beta chain was recorded at least ten times. Its antigen is unidentified. RNA transcripts were the template, and TCR beta CDR3 regions were amplified from them. The first round was an RT-PCR with HTBI primers, and the second round was a multiplex PCR. One entry per CDR3 protein, called by TCRdb with MiXCR from the multiplex PCR reads. Found here are around 400,000 distinct CDR3 sequences, under 25% of them singletons; the top ten hold around 3%. The data derive from a study of Graves' ophthalmopathy and Graves' hyperthyroidism. The germline gives CDR1 MNHEY, CDR2 SVGAGI. After removal of 6 bases from V and 5 bases from J, the junction contained 10 bases not matched to a gene. The CDR3 consists of 15 residues. Findings and limits, study-wide: This model predicted ophthalmopathy progression (sensitivity 60% to 71%, specificity 72% to 85%).

Clinical symptoms, serum thyroxine, TRAb, thyroid ultrasound and orbital computed tomography determined diagnosis. PBMCs stemmed from 7.5 to 10 ml of fresh peripheral blood. The sequence came from a woman aged 18 to 35 with stable Graves' hyperthyroidism. The chain carries TRBV6-5 and TRBJ2-7; 10 nucleotides match TRBD1. The specimen was peripheral blood. CDR3 sequence: CASSLQYGTGDEQYF. In DNA form, the CDR3 reads TGTGCCAGCAGCCTCCAGTACGGGACAGGGGACGAGCAGTACTTC.